One sample yielded the 22 T cell receptor beta chains listed below, sequenced in a study of shared clonotypes between healthy human individuals. Here immunoSEQ multiplex PCR was the method, and the copy in TCRdb shows in-frame clones only, minus some. The sample contains millions of clones, more than 90% of which appear only once. Sequencing used naive CD4+ T cells sorted from blood. The subset was: CD45RA+ positively selected. The receptors come from a man younger than 35 in good health.

The sample holds one count of this clone. V usage is TRBV5-8 and J usage is TRBJ1-4; 7 positions agree with TRBD1. Trimming cost V 4 bases and J 10 bases; bases outside gene matches: 13. Germline CDR1 and CDR2: SGHTS and YDEGEE. This CDR3 is 15 amino acids long. CDR3 nucleotide sequence: TGTGCCAGCAGCCACAGCGGGACAGCAATTAGAAAACTGTTTTTT. Protein: CASSHSGTAIRKLFF.

The J gene is TRBJ2-2, the V gene TRBV10-3; perhaps D is TRBD1 or TRBD2 (5 bases each). The V end lost 3 bases, the J end lost 6 bases, and 14 bases lay between the germline ends. The CDR3 is 15 amino acids. The V gene's germline CDR1 is ENHRY and CDR2 SYGVKD. This CDR3 is CAISEPGRAAGELFF. The CDR3, as DNA: TGTGCCATCAGTGAACCGGGACGTGCCGCCGGGGAGCTGTTTTTT.

The table lists this clone with a few counts. The chain carries TRBV9 and TRBJ1-1; D is ambiguous. V was trimmed by 1 base and J by 1 base, leaving 8 bases between them. The CDR3 runs 14 residues. Germline CDR1 SGDLS, CDR2 YYNGEE. Here the CDR3 reads CASSVSQKNTEAFF. DNA for the CDR3: TGTGCCAGCAGCGTAAGTCAGAAGAACACTGAAGCTTTCTTT.

The chain is built from TRBV5-1 and TRBJ1-4, with TRBD1 matching 7 bases. The length of the CDR3 is 15 residues. V was clipped by 1 base and J by 7 bases; unmatched bases: 7. The germline V gene encodes CDR1 SGHRS and CDR2 YFSETQ. The CDR3 coding sequence is TGCGCCAGCAGCTTGTCGTCAGGGGGAGGTGAAAAACTGTTTTTT. Its protein product is CASSLSSGGGEKLFF.

The rearrangement uses TRBV2 and TRBJ2-7; 10 positions match TRBD2. The CDR3 spans 14 residues. Germline CDR1 SNHLY, CDR2 FYNNEI. V lost 4 bases and J lost 0; bases outside the gene matches: 0. CDR3 in amino acids: CASSASGSSYEQYF. The CDR3 DNA is TGTGCCAGCAGTGCTAGCGGGAGCTCCTACGAGCAGTACTTC. Based on the CDR3 plus reference TRBV2 and TRBJ2-7, the full variable domain is EPEVTQTPSHQVTQMGQEVILRCVPISNHLYFYWYRQILGQKVEFLVSFYNNEISEKSEIFDDQFSVERPDGSNFTLKIRSTKLEDSAMYFCASSASGSSYEQYFGPGTRLTVT.

Note on this clone: Other DNA sequences of this sample code for an identical CDR3. V is TRBV10-3 and J is TRBJ1-2, with D perhaps matching TRBD1 (5 bases). V gave up 0 bases and J gave up 8 bases, with 7 bases separating them. Germline CDR1 is ENHRY and CDR2 is SYGVKD. The CDR3 sequence is 12 residues long. CDR3 DNA sequence: TGTGCCATCAGTGAGTCGGGGGAGGGCTACACCTTC. It specifies CAISESGEGYTF.

The chain joins TRBV19 to TRBJ1-6; weak D call: TRBD1 (6 bases). V was shortened by 4 bases and J by 5 bases, with 12 bases between the two germline ends. The CDR3 is 15 residues long. Per germline, CDR1 LNHDA and CDR2 SQIVND (reference sequence). CDR3 DNA: TGTGCCAGTAGTACAGGGGAATTGGATAATTCACCCCTCCACTTT. Translating gives CASSTGELDNSPLHF.

The chain is built from TRBV4-1 and TRBJ1-1, with D possibly matching TRBD1 (5 bases). Trimming stripped 0 bases from V and 5 bases from J, with 25 bases between. Per germline, CDR1 MGHRA and CDR2 YSYEKL. This CDR3 region has 19 residues. The CDR3 region has the DNA TGCGCCAGCAGCCAAGATACATCAAGGGGTACGAGGCGGGGAACTGAAGCTTTCTTT. It translates to CASSQDTSRGTRRGTEAFF.

CDR3 DNA: TGTGCCAGCAGTTTGGTAGGGAGGGACACTGAAGCTTTCTTT. Its translation is CASSLVGRDTEAFF. The J gene is TRBJ1-1, the V gene TRBV28; unclear D gene. With 3 bases removed from V and 3 bases from J, the gap between germline ends came to 11 bases. The CDR3 covers 14 residues. Germline assignment: CDR1 MDHEN and CDR2 SYDVKM.

This chain connects TRBV29-1 to TRBJ2-5; 7 nucleotides agree with TRBD2. Losses at the gene ends were 8 bases for V and 4 bases for J; bases not matched to a gene: 10. The CDR3 spans 13 residues. Germline assignment: CDR1 SQVTM and CDR2 ANQGSEA. Written as DNA, the CDR3 is TGCAGCCAAAGTTGGGGGGGGGTAGAGACCCAGTACTTC. Its protein is CSQSWGGVETQYF.

The chain is built from TRBV7-9 and TRBJ1-1; D is undetermined. This CDR3 has 17 amino acids. Deletions cut 6 bases from V and 1 base from J, with 21 bases between. Germline-derived CDR1 and CDR2 are SEHNR and FQNEAQ (reference sequence). As DNA, the CDR3 is TGTGCCAGCAGTCCCAGACATTTCTCATTAAGGAACACTGAAGCTTTCTTT. This translates into CASSPRHFSLRNTEAFF.

This clone came up once. The chain joins TRBV6-5 to TRBJ2-2, with 9 bases fitting TRBD2. The CDR3 loop spans 14 amino acids. With V trimmed by 6 bases and J by 6 bases, 5 bases remained unmatched. Germline assignment: CDR1 MNHEY and CDR2 SVGAGI. CDR3 sequence: CASRAGGGAGELFF. DNA for the CDR3: TGTGCCAGCAGGGCCGGCGGGGGGGCCGGGGAGCTGTTTTTT.

V and J are TRBV5-3 and TRBJ1-4; 8 bases are a match to TRBD1. TRBV5-3 is an ORF, with its function uncertain. This CDR3 region has 16 residues. Trimming removed 9 bases from V and 0 bases from J; junction bases left unmatched: 10. In nucleotides, the CDR3 is TGTGCCACCCGACAGGGGACGAGATCAACTAATGAAAAACTGTTTTTT. Amino acid sequence: CATRQGTRSTNEKLFF.

The chain couples TRBV28 to TRBJ1-2; 7 bases align to TRBD1. The V and J ends lost 6 bases and 2 bases, in that order; junction bases with no gene match: 15. The CDR3 extends over 17 amino acids. Germline-derived CDR1 and CDR2 are MDHEN and SYDVKM. Written as DNA, the CDR3 is TGTGCCAGCAGCCCCTTAGGCAGGGGGACCCCAAACTATGGCTACACCTTC. It translates to CASSPLGRGTPNYGYTF.

The V call is TRBV6-1, the J call TRBJ1-1; TRBD1 aligns across 9 bases. V trimming: 6 bases; J trimming: 1 base; junction bases outside the gene matches: 3. This CDR3 contains 14 residues. Per germline, CDR1 MNHNS and CDR2 SASEGT. CDR3 DNA sequence: TGTGCCAGCAGATGGACAGGGGCGAACACTGAAGCTTTCTTT. Translation gives CASRWTGANTEAFF.

The chain recombines TRBV28 with TRBJ1-2, with 7 bases aligning to TRBD1. The V and J ends lost 7 bases and 7 bases, in that order; junction bases with no gene match: 9. The CDR3 consists of 13 residues. In germline, CDR1 is MDHEN, CDR2 SYDVKM. CDR3 protein: CASKLTGVRGYTF. In DNA form, the CDR3 reads TGTGCCAGCAAACTAACAGGGGTTCGTGGCTACACCTTC.

V and J are TRBV7-2 and TRBJ2-5; D possibly matches TRBD1 or TRBD2 (5 bases each). In germline, CDR1 is SGHTA, CDR2 FQGNSA. With 1 base removed from V and 1 base from J, the gap between germline ends came to 16 bases. The CDR3 covers 17 residues. The CDR3 nucleotides are TGTGCCAGCAGCTTAGGAGGGGCAGGGAGAACCCAAGAGACCCAGTACTTC. Encoded protein: CASSLGGAGRTQETQYF.

On this clone itself: Other DNA sequences in this specimen translate into the identical CDR3. The CDR3 DNA is TGTGCCAGCAGTTTGCGGCAGGGAGGGGCCGGGGAGCTGTTTTTT. Translated: CASSLRQGGAGELFF. The V gene is TRBV28, the J gene TRBJ2-2; 7 bases fit TRBD2. Trimming cost V 3 bases and J 6 bases; bases outside gene matches: 7. This CDR3 is built from 15 residues. Germline loops: CDR1 MDHEN, CDR2 SYDVKM. Full variable domain (missing parts from reference TRBV28 and TRBJ2-2): DVKVTQSSRYLVKRTGEKVFLECVQDMDHENMFWYRQDPGLGLRLIYFSYDVKMKEKGDIPEGYSVSREKKERFSLILESASTNQTSMYLCASSLRQGGAGELFFGEGSRLTVL.

This clone appeared a single time. The chain links TRBV29-1 to TRBJ2-7, with D perhaps matching TRBD2 (5 bases). This CDR3 contains 13 residues. Between the trimmed V and J ends, which lost 4 bases and 6 bases, there was a span of 16 bases. Germline V lookup: CDR1 SQVTM, CDR2 ANQGSEA. The CDR3 DNA sequence: TGCAGCGTTGGAACCGGGAATGAATCCGAGCAGTACTTC. It encodes CSVGTGNESEQYF.

This clone was counted once. V usage is TRBV6-5 and J usage is TRBJ1-5; TRBD1 might be the D (5 bases). Germline CDR1 MNHEY, CDR2 SVGAGI. The CDR3 totals 14 residues. V was shortened by 3 bases and J by 2 bases, with 8 bases between the two germline ends. Here the CDR3 DNA reads TGTGCCAGCAGTTATTGGGGGGGCAATCAGCCCCAGCATTTT. The encoded protein is CASSYWGGNQPQHF.

Remarks on this clone: Other DNA sequences in the same sample also yield this CDR3. This chain uses TRBV5-1 with TRBJ2-3; weak D call: TRBD1 (6 bases). Germline V gives CDR1 SGHRS, CDR2 YFSETQ. This CDR3 is built from 14 residues. Trimming shortened V by 0 bases and J by 6 bases, and 11 bases separated the two germline ends. This chain's CDR3 is CASSLGQGSDTQYF. Here the CDR3 DNA reads TGCGCCAGCAGCTTGGGCCAGGGGTCGGATACGCAGTATTTT. Filled out from reference TRBV5-1 and TRBJ2-3, the complete variable domain reads KAGVTQTPRYLIKTRGQQVTLSCSPISGHRSVSWYQQTPGQGLQFLFEYFSETQRNKGNFPGRFSGRQFSNSRSEMNVSTLELGDSALYLCASSLGQGSDTQYFGPGTRLTVL.

The chain couples TRBV6-6 to TRBJ1-4; 7 nucleotides line up with TRBD1. The CDR3 length is 14 residues. The germline V gene encodes CDR1 MNHNY and CDR2 SVGAGI (reference sequence). V was clipped by 4 bases and J by 7 bases; unmatched bases: 6. The CDR3 nucleotides are TGTGCCAGCAGTTCTTCCGGGACAGCTGAAAAACTGTTTTTT. Amino acid sequence: CASSSSGTAEKLFF.